This T cell receptor beta chain was recovered during a study of CD8 T cells in ankylosing spondylitis. Study-level points and caveats: Disease-linked clones were reportedly significantly enriched in matched ankylosing spondylitis synovial fluid. A motif of 7 to 9 highly homologous TCR beta variants was seen as apparently characteristic of ankylosing spondylitis blood.

Trimming took off 1 base at V and 2 bases at J, with 11 bases between the two ends. Germline CDR1 is LGHNA and CDR2 is YSLEER. The CDR3 covers 15 residues. As for this clonotype: Its antigen is unknown.

Libraries of TCR beta came from quantitative 5'-RACE with molecular barcodes. MiXCR was run by TCRdb on the 5' RACE reads, yielding one entry per CDR3 protein. The sample lists 750,000 to 850,000 distinct CDR3 sequences, 10% to 15% occurring once. Sequenced material: blood, either unsorted or a sorted T cell fraction (not recorded which). This clonotype was sampled from a male donor with ankylosing spondylitis. The chain carries TRBV4-3 and TRBJ2-5; D uncertain. CDR3 amino acids: CASSQGPQLQETQYF. Here the CDR3 DNA reads TGCGCCAGCAGCCAAGGCCCTCAGTTACAAGAGACCCAGTACTTC.